The table lists the clone carrying this TCR beta chain with a count of one. The protocol was immunoSEQ multiplex PCR, while the TCRdb copy is restricted to in-frame clones and leaves out a portion. The data contain about 150,000 clones, around 85% of them singletons. This sample is drawn from a study of blood T cell repertoires in COVID-19. On the study more broadly: The United States, Italy and Spain supplied acute and convalescent COVID-19 samples.

Per germline, CDR1 SQVTM and CDR2 ANQGSEA. Unmatched junction bases numbered 9, after V lost 6 bases and J lost 5 bases. The CDR3 spans 13 residues. This chain joins TRBV29-1 and TRBJ1-1, with 7 nucleotides matching TRBD1. The TCR comes from a woman in her fifties or sixties with acute or convalescent COVID-19. Material for sequencing was peripheral blood. In DNA form, the CDR3 reads TGCAGCGTACTAGGGGGCGCGTTAACTGAAGCTTTCTTT. Translating it yields CSVLGGALTEAFF.